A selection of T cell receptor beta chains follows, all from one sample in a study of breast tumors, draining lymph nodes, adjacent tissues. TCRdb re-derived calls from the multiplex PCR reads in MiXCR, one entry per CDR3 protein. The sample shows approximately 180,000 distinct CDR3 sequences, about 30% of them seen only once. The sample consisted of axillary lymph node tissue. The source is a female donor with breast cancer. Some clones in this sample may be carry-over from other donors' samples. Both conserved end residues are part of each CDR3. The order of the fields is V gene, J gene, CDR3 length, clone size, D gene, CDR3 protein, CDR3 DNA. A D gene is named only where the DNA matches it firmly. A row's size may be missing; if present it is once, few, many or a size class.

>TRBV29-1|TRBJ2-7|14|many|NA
CSVEGGLGSYEQYF
TGCAGCGTTGAAGGAGGGCTGGGATCCTACGAGCAGTACTTC
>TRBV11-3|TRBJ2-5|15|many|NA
CASSPTGDGTETQYF
TGTGCCAGCAGCCCAACCGGGGACGGCACAGAGACCCAGTACTTC
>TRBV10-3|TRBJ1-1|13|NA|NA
CAISEPVNTEAFF
TGTGCCATCAGTGAGCCGGTGAACACTGAAGCTTTCTTT
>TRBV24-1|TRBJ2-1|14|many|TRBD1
CATKGQGAYNEQFF
TGTGCCACCAAGGGACAGGGGGCGTACAATGAGCAGTTCTTC
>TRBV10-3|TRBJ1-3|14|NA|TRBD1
CAISRQGAGDTMYF
TGTGCCATCAGCAGACAGGGGGCTGGAGACACCATGTATTTT
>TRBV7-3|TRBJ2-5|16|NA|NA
CASSLFETDNQETQYF
TGTGCCAGCAGCTTATTCGAGACAGATAACCAAGAGACCCAGTACTTC
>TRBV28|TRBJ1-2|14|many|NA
CASRTQGSNYGYTF
TGTGCCAGCAGAACACAGGGAAGCAACTATGGCTACACCTTC
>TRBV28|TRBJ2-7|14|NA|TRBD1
CASSWGQGGSEQYF
TGTGCCAGCAGTTGGGGACAGGGGGGAAGCGAGCAGTACTTC
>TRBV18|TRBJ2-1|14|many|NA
CASSPNRRGNEQFF
TGTGCCAGCTCACCAAACAGGAGGGGCAATGAGCAGTTCTTC
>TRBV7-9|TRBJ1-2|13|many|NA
CASSLVTGMGYTF
TGTGCCAGCAGCTTAGTAACGGGGATGGGCTACACCTTC
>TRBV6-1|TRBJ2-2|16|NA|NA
CASSTLGPQRGGELFF
TGTGCCAGCAGTACGCTGGGGCCCCAAAGAGGCGGGGAGCTGTTTTTT
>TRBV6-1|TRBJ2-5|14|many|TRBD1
CASSWDRNQETQYF
TGTGCCAGCTCCTGGGACAGGAACCAAGAGACCCAGTACTTC
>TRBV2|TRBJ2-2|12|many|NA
CASSADYGELFF
TGTGCCAGCAGTGCGGACTACGGGGAGCTGTTTTTT
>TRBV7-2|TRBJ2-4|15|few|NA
CASSLEEAVKNIQYF
TGTGCCAGCAGCTTAGAGGAGGCGGTCAAAAACATTCAGTACTTC
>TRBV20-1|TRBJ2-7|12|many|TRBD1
CSAWDRSYEQYF
TGCAGTGCTTGGGACAGGTCCTACGAGCAGTACTTC
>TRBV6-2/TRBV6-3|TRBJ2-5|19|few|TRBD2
CASSYSKGLATFLEETQYF
TGTGCCAGCAGTTACTCGAAGGGACTAGCAACCTTCTTAGAAGAGACCCAGTACTTC
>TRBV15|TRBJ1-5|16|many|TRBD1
CATSRTGALSNQPQHF
TGTGCCACCAGCAGAACAGGGGCCCTGAGCAATCAGCCCCAGCATTTT
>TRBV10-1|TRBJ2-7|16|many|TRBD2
CASSEGTGGLGDEQYF
TGCGCCAGCAGTGAGGGGACGGGAGGGCTGGGGGACGAGCAGTACTTC
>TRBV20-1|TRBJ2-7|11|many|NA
CSALYDYEQYF
TGCAGTGCTCTGTACGACTACGAGCAGTACTTC
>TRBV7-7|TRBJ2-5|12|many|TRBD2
CASSEAGETQYF
TGTGCTAGCAGTGAAGCGGGGGAGACCCAGTACTTC
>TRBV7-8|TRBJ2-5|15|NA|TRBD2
CASSEGAGGAETQYF
TGTGCCAGCAGCGAAGGAGCGGGAGGGGCGGAGACCCAGTACTTC
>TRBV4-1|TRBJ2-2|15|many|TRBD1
CASSLEGQGHGELFF
TGCGCCAGCAGCCTAGAGGGACAGGGACACGGGGAGCTGTTTTTT
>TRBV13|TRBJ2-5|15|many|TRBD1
CASSFDRGNRETQYF
TGTGCCAGCAGCTTCGACAGGGGGAACCGAGAGACCCAGTACTTC
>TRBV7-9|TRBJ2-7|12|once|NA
CASSFSSYEQYF
TGTGCCAGCAGCTTTTCGAGCTACGAGCAGTACTTC
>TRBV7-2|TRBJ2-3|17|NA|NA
CACSLGRATTSTDTQYF
TGTGCCTGTAGCCTCGGACGGGCAACCACTAGCACAGATACGCAGTATTTT
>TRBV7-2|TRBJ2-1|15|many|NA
CASSLSGGDYNEQFF
TGTGCCAGCAGCTTATCAGGCGGGGATTACAATGAGCAGTTCTTC